This T cell receptor (beta chain) was documented in a study of post-analysis software for immune sequencing data. Findings and caveats of the study: TRBV segments more frequent in patients than in controls numbered about five and included TRBV5-6, TRBV5-1 and TRBV20-1. Multiple sclerosis was associated with a significant reduction in normalized Chao1 diversity relative to controls.

The V end lost 6 bases, the J end lost 2 bases, and 14 bases lay between the germline ends. Per the germline V gene, CDR1 is ENHRY and CDR2 is SYGVKD. The CDR3 totals 14 residues. Built from TCR beta cDNA, the libraries had unique molecular identifiers in them. Using its own MiXCR run on the PCR reads, TCRdb lists one record per CDR3 protein. This table holds approximately 630,000 distinct CDR3 sequences, 55% to 60% found once. This clonotype has only a few counts. Its antigen remains unknown. This chain joins TRBV10-3 and TRBJ2-7; D call uncertain. This clonotype was obtained from a girl aged 2 to 10 with multiple sclerosis. The material sequenced was blood. In DNA, the CDR3 is TGTGCCATCAGGGGCCAGACTGCGACCTACGAGCAGTACTTC. Protein sequence: CAIRGQTATYEQYF.